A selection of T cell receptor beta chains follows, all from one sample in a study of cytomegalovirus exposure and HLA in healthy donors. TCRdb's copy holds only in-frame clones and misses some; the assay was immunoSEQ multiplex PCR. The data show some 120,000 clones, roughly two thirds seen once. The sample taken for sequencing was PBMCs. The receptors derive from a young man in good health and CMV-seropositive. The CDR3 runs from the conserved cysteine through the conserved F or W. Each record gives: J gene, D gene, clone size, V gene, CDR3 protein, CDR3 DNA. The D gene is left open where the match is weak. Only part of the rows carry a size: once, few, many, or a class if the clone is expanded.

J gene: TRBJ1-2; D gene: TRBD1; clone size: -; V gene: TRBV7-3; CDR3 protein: CASSLRGGSGYGYTF; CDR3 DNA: TGTGCCAGCAGCTTACGAGGGGGCAGTGGCTATGGCTACACCTTC
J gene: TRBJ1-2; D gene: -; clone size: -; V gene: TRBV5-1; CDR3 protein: CASTEPGTPGYTF; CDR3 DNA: TGCGCCAGCACCGAGCCTGGGACACCAGGCTACACCTTC
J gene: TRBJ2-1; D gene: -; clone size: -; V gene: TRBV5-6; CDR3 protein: CASSWSSGEVGYEQFF; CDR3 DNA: TGTGCCAGCAGCTGGTCGAGCGGAGAGGTGGGGTATGAGCAGTTCTTC
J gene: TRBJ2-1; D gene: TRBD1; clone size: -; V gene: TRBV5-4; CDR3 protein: CASSFGKGTGTYNEQFF; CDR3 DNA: TGTGCCAGCAGCTTTGGGAAGGGGACAGGGACCTACAATGAGCAGTTCTTC
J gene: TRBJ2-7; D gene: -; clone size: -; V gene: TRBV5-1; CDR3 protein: CASSLGEGGDEQYF; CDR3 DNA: TGCGCCAGCAGCTTGGGGGAAGGGGGGGACGAGCAGTACTTC
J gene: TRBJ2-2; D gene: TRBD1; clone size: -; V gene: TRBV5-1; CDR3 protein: CASSHMSRDSGTGELFF; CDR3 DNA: TGCGCCAGCAGCCATATGAGCCGGGACAGCGGAACCGGGGAGCTGTTTTTT
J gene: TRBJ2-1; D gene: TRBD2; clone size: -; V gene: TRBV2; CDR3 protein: CASSEDRAGGAYNEQFF; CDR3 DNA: TGTGCCAGCAGTGAAGACCGAGCGGGAGGGGCTTACAATGAGCAGTTCTTC
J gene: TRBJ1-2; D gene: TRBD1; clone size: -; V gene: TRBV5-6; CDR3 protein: CASSSARDRGFYGYTF; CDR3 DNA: TGTGCCAGCAGCTCAGCCAGGGACAGGGGGTTTTATGGCTACACCTTC
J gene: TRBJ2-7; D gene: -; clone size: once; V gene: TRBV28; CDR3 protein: CASSFRDSAYEQYF; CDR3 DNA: TGTGCCAGCAGTTTCAGGGACTCAGCCTACGAGCAGTACTTC
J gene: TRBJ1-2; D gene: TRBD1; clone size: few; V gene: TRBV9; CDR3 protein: CASSVGRQGYGYTF; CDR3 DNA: TGTGCCAGCAGCGTAGGGCGACAGGGTTACGGCTACACCTTC
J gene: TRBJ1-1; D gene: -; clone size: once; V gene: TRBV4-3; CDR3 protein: CASSQDRGAWAEAFF; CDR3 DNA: TGCGCCAGCAGCCAAGATCGCGGCGCATGGGCTGAAGCTTTCTTT
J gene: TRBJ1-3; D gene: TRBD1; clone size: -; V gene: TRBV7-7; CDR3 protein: CASSPGGGPGNTIYF; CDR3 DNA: TGTGCTAGCAGCCCAGGGGGAGGCCCTGGAAACACCATATATTTT
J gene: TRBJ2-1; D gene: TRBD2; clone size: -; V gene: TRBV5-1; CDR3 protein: CASSLGLAAPNIF; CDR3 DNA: TGCGCCAGCAGCTTGGGACTAGCGGCCCCCAACATCTTC
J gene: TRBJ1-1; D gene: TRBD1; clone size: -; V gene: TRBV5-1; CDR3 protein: CASSFSSGGRNTEAFF; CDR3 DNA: TGCGCCAGCAGCTTTTCGTCAGGGGGCAGGAACACTGAAGCTTTCTTT
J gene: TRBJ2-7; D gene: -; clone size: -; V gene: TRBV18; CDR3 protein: CASSRANTGIYEQYF; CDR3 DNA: TGTGCCAGCTCGCGGGCAAATACAGGGATATACGAGCAGTACTTC
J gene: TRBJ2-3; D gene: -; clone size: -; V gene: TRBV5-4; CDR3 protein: CASSPIGGLRGADTQYF; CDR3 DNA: TGTGCCAGCAGCCCCATCGGGGGCCTCCGGGGGGCAGATACGCAGTATTTT
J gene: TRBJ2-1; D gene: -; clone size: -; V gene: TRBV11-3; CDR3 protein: CASSSMNSPGEQFF; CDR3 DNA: TGTGCCAGCAGCTCCATGAACAGCCCAGGGGAGCAGTTCTTC
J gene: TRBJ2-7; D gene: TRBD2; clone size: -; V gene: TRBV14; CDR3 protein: CASSPGTSGHTYEQYF; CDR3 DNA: TGTGCCAGCAGCCCCGGGACTAGCGGACATACCTACGAGCAGTACTTC
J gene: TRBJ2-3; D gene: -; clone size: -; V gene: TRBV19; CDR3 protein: CASSKSHWGADTQYF; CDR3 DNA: TGTGCCAGTAGTAAGTCCCATTGGGGAGCAGATACGCAGTATTTT
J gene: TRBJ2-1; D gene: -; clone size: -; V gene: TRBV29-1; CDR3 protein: CSVDKYGAEQFF; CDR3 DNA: TGCAGCGTTGATAAGTATGGGGCTGAGCAGTTCTTC
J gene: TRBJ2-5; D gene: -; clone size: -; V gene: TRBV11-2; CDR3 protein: CASSLLAAQETQYF; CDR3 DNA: TGTGCCAGCAGCTTGTTAGCGGCCCAAGAGACCCAGTACTTC
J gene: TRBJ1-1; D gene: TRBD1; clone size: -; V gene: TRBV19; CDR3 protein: CASSIVPGWAGGASGTEAFF; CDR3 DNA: TGTGCCAGTAGTATAGTACCGGGCTGGGCAGGGGGCGCGTCCGGCACTGAAGCTTTCTTT
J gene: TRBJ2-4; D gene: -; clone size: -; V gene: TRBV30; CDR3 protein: CAWSHFENIQYF; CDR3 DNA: TGTGCCTGGAGTCACTTCGAAAACATTCAGTACTTC
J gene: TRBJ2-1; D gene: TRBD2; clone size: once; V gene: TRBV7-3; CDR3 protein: CASSLSGGVGYNEQFF; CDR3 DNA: TGTGCCAGCAGCTTATCGGGGGGGGTCGGTTACAATGAGCAGTTCTTC
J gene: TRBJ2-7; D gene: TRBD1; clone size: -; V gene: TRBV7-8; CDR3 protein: CASSEPADRAASYEQYF; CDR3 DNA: TGTGCCAGCAGCGAGCCCGCGGACAGGGCTGCCTCCTACGAGCAGTACTTC
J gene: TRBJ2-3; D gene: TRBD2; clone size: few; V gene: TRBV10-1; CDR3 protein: CASSETTGLAGIITDTQYF; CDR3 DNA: TGCGCCAGCAGTGAGACAACGGGACTAGCGGGAATAATCACAGATACGCAGTATTTT
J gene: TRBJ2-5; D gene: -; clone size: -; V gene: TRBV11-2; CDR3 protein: CASSSLHTLETQYF; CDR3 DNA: TGTGCCAGCAGCTCCCTCCACACGTTGGAGACCCAGTACTTC
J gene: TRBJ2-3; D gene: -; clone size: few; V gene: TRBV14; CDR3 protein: CASSQGDDYAADTQYF; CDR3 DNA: TGTGCCAGCAGCCAAGGCGACGACTATGCGGCAGATACGCAGTATTTT
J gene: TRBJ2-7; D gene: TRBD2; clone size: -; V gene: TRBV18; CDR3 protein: CASSPPGLAGAKYEQYF; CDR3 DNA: TGTGCCAGCTCACCCCCAGGACTAGCGGGAGCTAAATACGAGCAGTACTTC
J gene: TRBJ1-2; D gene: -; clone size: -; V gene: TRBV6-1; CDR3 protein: CASSVESFGYTF; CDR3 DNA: TGTGCCAGCAGTGTAGAATCCTTTGGCTACACCTTC
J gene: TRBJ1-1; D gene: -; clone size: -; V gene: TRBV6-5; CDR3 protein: CASSRQVLAEAFF; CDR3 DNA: TGTGCCAGCAGTCGACAGGTTCTGGCTGAAGCTTTCTTT
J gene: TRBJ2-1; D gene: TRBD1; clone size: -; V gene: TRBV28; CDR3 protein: CASSFPLGTGGIGEQFF; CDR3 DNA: TGTGCCAGCAGTTTCCCGCTCGGGACAGGGGGAATTGGTGAGCAGTTCTTC
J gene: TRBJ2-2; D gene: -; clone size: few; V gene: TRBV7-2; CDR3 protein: CASSPDRANTGELFF; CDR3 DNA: TGTGCCAGCAGCCCAGACAGAGCAAACACCGGGGAGCTGTTTTTT
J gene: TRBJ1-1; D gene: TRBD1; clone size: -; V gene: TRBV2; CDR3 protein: CASSEALNRQGSEAFF; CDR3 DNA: TGTGCCAGCAGTGAAGCGCTTAATAGACAGGGCTCTGAAGCTTTCTTT
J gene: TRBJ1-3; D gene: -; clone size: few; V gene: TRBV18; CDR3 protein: CASSRETGNTIYF; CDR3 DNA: TGTGCCAGCTCACGCGAAACTGGAAACACCATATATTTT